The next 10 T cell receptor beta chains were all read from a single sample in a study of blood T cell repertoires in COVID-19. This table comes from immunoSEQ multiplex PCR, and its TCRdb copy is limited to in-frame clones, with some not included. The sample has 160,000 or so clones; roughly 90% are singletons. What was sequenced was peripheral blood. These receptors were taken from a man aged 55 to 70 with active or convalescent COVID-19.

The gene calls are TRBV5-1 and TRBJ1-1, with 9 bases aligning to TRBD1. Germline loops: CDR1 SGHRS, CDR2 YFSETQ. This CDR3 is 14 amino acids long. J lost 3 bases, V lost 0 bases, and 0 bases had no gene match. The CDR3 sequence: CASSLDRGHTEAFF. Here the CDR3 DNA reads TGCGCCAGCAGCTTGGACAGGGGGCACACTGAAGCTTTCTTT.

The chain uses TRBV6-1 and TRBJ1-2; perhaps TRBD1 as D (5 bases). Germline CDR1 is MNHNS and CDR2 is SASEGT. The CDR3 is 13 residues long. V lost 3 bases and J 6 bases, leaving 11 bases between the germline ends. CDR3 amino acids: CASSEEGRDGYTF. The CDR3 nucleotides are TGTGCCAGCAGTGAGGAGGGGCGGGATGGCTACACCTTC.

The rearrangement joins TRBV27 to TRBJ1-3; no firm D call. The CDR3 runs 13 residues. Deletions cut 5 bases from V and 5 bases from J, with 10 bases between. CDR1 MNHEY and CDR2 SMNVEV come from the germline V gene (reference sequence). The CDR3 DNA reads TGTGCCAGCAGTCCCAGTAATCGAAACACCATATATTTT. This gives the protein CASSPSNRNTIYF.

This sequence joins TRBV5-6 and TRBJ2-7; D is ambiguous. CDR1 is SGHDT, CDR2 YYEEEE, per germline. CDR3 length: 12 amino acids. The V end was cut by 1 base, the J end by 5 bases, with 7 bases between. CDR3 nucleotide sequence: TGTGCCAGCAGCTTGAGCTCGAACGAGCAGTACTTC. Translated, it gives CASSLSSNEQYF.

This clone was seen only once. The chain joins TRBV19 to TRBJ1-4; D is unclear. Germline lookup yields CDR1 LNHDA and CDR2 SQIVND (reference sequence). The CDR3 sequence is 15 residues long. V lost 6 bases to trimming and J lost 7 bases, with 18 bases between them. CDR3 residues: CASRQETGSGEKLFF. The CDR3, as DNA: TGTGCCAGTAGACAAGAGACCGGGAGTGGTGAAAAACTGTTTTTT.

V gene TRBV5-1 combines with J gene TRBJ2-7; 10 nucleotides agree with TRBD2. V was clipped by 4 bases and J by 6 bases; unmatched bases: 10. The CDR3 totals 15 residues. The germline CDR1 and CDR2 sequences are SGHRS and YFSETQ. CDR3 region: CASSPLAGEISEQYF. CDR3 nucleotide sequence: TGCGCCAGCAGCCCGCTAGCGGGAGAAATTTCCGAGCAGTACTTC.

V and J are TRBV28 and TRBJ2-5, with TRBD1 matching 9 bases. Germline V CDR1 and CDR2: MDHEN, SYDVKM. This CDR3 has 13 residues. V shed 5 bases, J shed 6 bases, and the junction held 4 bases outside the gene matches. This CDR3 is CASSIQGAKTQYF. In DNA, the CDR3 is TGTGCCAGCAGTATACAGGGGGCGAAGACCCAGTACTTC.

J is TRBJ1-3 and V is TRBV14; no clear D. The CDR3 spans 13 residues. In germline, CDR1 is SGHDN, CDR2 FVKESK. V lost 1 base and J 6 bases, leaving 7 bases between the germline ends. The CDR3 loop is CASSQGLSNTIYF. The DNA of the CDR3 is TGTGCCAGCAGCCAAGGACTGTCAAACACCATATATTTT.

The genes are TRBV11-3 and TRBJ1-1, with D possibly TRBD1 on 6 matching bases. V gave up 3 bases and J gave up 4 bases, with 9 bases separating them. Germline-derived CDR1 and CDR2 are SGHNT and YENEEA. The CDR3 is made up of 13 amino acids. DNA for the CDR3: TGTGCCAGCAGCTTCACAGGGACCACTGAAGCTTTCTTT. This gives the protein CASSFTGTTEAFF.

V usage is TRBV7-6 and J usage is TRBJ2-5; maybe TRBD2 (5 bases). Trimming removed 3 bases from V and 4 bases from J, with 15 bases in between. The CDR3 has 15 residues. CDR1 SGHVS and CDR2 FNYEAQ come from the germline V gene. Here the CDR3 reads CASSFFRGFGETQYF. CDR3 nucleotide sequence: TGTGCCAGCAGCTTTTTCAGAGGGTTTGGAGAGACCCAGTACTTC.